This T cell receptor (beta chain) came from a study of CD8+ T cells in alopecia areata. Across the study: Treated patients swallowed 5 to 10 mg of oral tofacitinib twice daily. Tofacitinib exposure lasted 6 to 18 months, followed by 6 months off drug.

Notes on the study in general: Patients displayed less clarity in TCR sharing than mice, a finding possibly related to HLA.

With regard to this clone: The antigen is unknown.

After isolation, RNA underwent reverse transcription to generate cDNA as the sequencing template. The method was immunoSEQ multiplex PCR; TCRdb's version includes in-frame clones alone and lacks a portion of them. This sample has 180,000 or so clones, with 63% found just once. CDR1 and CDR2 (germline): MNHNS, SASEGT. This CDR3 is 16 amino acids long. With 4 bases clipped from V and 1 base from J, the junction kept 5 bases outside the gene matches. The source is a human donor with alopecia areata. The sequenced sample was CD4+ T cells sorted from blood, obtained at week 0. The J gene is TRBJ2-3, the V gene TRBV6-1; 10 bases are shared with TRBD2. The CDR3 nucleotides are TGTGCCAGCAGTGCAATAGCGGGGGGCCGCACAGATACGCAGTATTTT. The encoded protein is CASSAIAGGRTDTQYF.